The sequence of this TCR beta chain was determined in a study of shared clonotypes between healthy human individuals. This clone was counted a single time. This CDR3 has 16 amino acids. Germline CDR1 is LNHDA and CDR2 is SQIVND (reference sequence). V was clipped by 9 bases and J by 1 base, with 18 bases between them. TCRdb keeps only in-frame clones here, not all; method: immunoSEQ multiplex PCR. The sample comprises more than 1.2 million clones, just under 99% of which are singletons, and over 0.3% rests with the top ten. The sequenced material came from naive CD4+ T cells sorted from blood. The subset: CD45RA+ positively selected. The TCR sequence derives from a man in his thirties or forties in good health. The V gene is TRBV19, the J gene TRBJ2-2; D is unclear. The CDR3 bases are TGTGCCAGCCGACCCCTAGGTAGGAAGAACACCGGGGAGCTGTTTTTT. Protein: CASRPLGRKNTGELFF.